A selection of T cell receptor beta chains follows, all from one sample in a study of shared clonotypes between healthy human individuals. Measured with immunoSEQ multiplex PCR; TCRdb has only the in-frame clones, and not every one. The table includes fewer than 1 million clones, about 96% detected once. The sequencing sample was made of naive CD8+ T cells sorted from blood. These receptors were taken from a man younger than 40 in good health. Both conserved end residues are part of each CDR3. A D gene is named only where the DNA matches it firmly. Clone size, where shown, is once, few, many, or a class for clones that have expanded.

cdr3_length	v_call	d_call	j_call	clone_size	cdr3_nt	cdr3_aa
15	TRBV7-5	.	TRBJ2-7	once	TGTGCCAGAAGCTTCCGAGGGACATCTTCGTACGAGCAGTACTTC	CARSFRGTSSYEQYF
14	TRBV13	TRBD2	TRBJ2-7	.	TGTGCCAGCAGCTTGGGACTAGTAGTCTACGAGCAGTACTTC	CASSLGLVVYEQYF
13	TRBV27	.	TRBJ2-7	.	TGTGCCATCAATGGGCCCTCGAGGAACGAGCAGTACTTC	CAINGPSRNEQYF
13	TRBV28	.	TRBJ1-4	.	TGTGCCAGCCACATTCGAACTAATGAAAAACTGTTTTTT	CASHIRTNEKLFF
17	TRBV7-7	.	TRBJ2-1	.	TGTGCTAGCAGCTTAGGGTCTCCGGGGAGCTCCTACAATGAGCAGTTCTTC	CASSLGSPGSSYNEQFF
13	TRBV9	.	TRBJ2-2	.	TGTGCCAGCAGTTTTCTTAACACCGGGGAGCTGTTTTTT	CASSFLNTGELFF
13	TRBV7-2	.	TRBJ2-7	.	TGTGCCAGCAGCTTAGTGTCGTCGGCCGAGCAGTACTTC	CASSLVSSAEQYF
14	TRBV7-2	.	TRBJ2-1	.	TGTGCCAGCAGCTTACCGAACTCCTACAATGAGCAGTTCTTC	CASSLPNSYNEQFF
13	TRBV6-5	.	TRBJ2-7	.	TGTGCCAGCAGTTCCGGGGGAGCCCACGAGCAGTACTTC	CASSSGGAHEQYF
17	TRBV7-2	.	TRBJ2-4	.	TGTGCCAGCAGCTTAACCGATCGCGGCCTAGCCAAAAACATTCAGTACTTC	CASSLTDRGLAKNIQYF
14	TRBV27	TRBD2	TRBJ2-7	.	TGTGCCAGCAGCCCTAGCGGGGCCTCCTACGAGCAGTACTTC	CASSPSGASYEQYF
15	TRBV27	TRBD2	TRBJ2-7	.	TGTGCCAGCAGTTTATGGGCTAGCGGCTCCTACGAGCAGTACTTC	CASSLWASGSYEQYF
14	TRBV6-1	.	TRBJ2-7	.	TGTGCCAGCAGCCCATCTCAGGTCGCCTACGAGCAGTACTTC	CASSPSQVAYEQYF
16	TRBV27	TRBD1	TRBJ1-1	.	TGTGCCAGCAGTTTAATAGGGGACAGAGGGGACACTGAAGCTTTCTTT	CASSLIGDRGDTEAFF
13	TRBV14	.	TRBJ2-7	.	TGTGCCAGCAGCCAAGTCTACCGGGGCGAGCAGTACTTC	CASSQVYRGEQYF
13	TRBV5-5	.	TRBJ1-1	.	TGTGCCAGCAGCCTAGCGCTGGGGTTAGAAGCTTTCTTT	CASSLALGLEAFF
15	TRBV4-1	.	TRBJ1-1	.	TGCGCCAGCAGCCAAGACCGGACTTCCCCGACTGAAGCTTTCTTT	CASSQDRTSPTEAFF
15	TRBV9	.	TRBJ2-1	once	TGTGCCAGCAGTGTAGGGGGAGGAGGTTCCTCCGAGCAGTTCTTC	CASSVGGGGSSEQFF
18	TRBV9	TRBD1	TRBJ2-2	.	TGTGCCAGCAGCTCCAGGACAGGGGGTTCCTCGAACACCGGGGAGCTGTTTTTT	CASSSRTGGSSNTGELFF
16	TRBV9	TRBD2	TRBJ2-5	.	TGTGCCAGCAGCGTAGAAGCGGGAGACCCACAAGAGACCCAGTACTTC	CASSVEAGDPQETQYF
11	TRBV5-1	.	TRBJ2-1	once	TGCGCCAGCAGCTTGCTAGATGAGCAGTTCTTC	CASSLLDEQFF
14	TRBV11-2	.	TRBJ2-2	.	TGTGCCAGCAGCTTAGGGCCAGAAACTTGGGAGCTGTTTTTT	CASSLGPETWELFF
14	TRBV27	TRBD2	TRBJ2-1	.	TGTGCCATTCTTAGCGGGAGGACCAGGTATGAGCAGTTCTTC	CAILSGRTRYEQFF
16	TRBV7-8	TRBD1	TRBJ1-1	.	TGTGCCAGCAGCTTAAGTGTGACAGGGGGCAGGACTGAAGCTTTCTTT	CASSLSVTGGRTEAFF
15	TRBV7-9	TRBD1	TRBJ2-7	.	TGTGCCAGCAGCTTCAGTCCAGGGGGAACCTACGAGCAGTACTTC	CASSFSPGGTYEQYF
17	TRBV7-9	TRBD1	TRBJ2-2	.	TGTGCCAGCAGCTATCCGGACAGGGGATATGCCACCGGGGAGCTGTTTTTT	CASSYPDRGYATGELFF
18	TRBV28	.	TRBJ2-7	once	TGTGCCAGCAGTTCACCCCTAAACCCCCGGGACACCGATGGGGAGCAGTACTTC	CASSSPLNPRDTDGEQYF
12	TRBV11-2	.	TRBJ1-1	once	TGTGCCAGCAGCTTAGGTGGAGGAGAAGCTTTCTTT	CASSLGGGEAFF
13	TRBV11-2	.	TRBJ1-5	.	TGTGCCAGCAGCTTAGCGGTGGATCAGCCCCAGCATTTT	CASSLAVDQPQHF
14	TRBV7-9	.	TRBJ2-7	.	TGTGCCAGCAGCTTGTCTGGCGGCGCCTACGAGCAGTACTTC	CASSLSGGAYEQYF
14	TRBV19	TRBD1	TRBJ1-1	.	TGTGCCAGTAGTACCAGACAGGGGTGGACTGAAGCTTTCTTT	CASSTRQGWTEAFF
14	TRBV5-5	.	TRBJ2-7	.	TGTGCCAGCAGCTTGGAGGGGAAATCCTACGAGCAGTACTTC	CASSLEGKSYEQYF
14	TRBV29-1	.	TRBJ2-7	.	TGCAGCGTTGACGGTGGACCCCGCCCCTACGAGCAGTACTTC	CSVDGGPRPYEQYF
15	TRBV9	.	TRBJ1-5	.	TGTGCCAGCAGCGTAGGGGGGCTTAGCAATCAGCCCCAGCATTTT	CASSVGGLSNQPQHF
18	TRBV5-1	TRBD2	TRBJ2-3	.	TGCGCCAGCAGCTTGGGGCTAGCGGGCCTAACTAGCACAGATACGCAGTATTTT	CASSLGLAGLTSTDTQYF
16	TRBV5-8	TRBD1	TRBJ2-7	.	TGTGCCAGCAGCTTTGCACGGGACAGTCTGTGGGTCGAGCAGTACTTC	CASSFARDSLWVEQYF
14	TRBV5-1	TRBD1	TRBJ1-2	.	TGCGCCAGCAGCCCGGGACAGGGGATTTTGGGCTACACCTTC	CASSPGQGILGYTF
17	TRBV11-2	TRBD2	TRBJ2-1	.	TGTGCCAGCAGCCCCCGGACTAGCGGGAGGGAACGCAATGAGCAGTTCTTC	CASSPRTSGRERNEQFF
20	TRBV13	TRBD2	TRBJ2-6	.	TGTGCCAGCAGCTTAGGACTAGCGGGTTACTCTCACTCTGGGGCCAACGTCCTGACTTTC	CASSLGLAGYSHSGANVLTF
17	TRBV5-1	.	TRBJ2-1	.	TGCGCCAGCAGCTTGGATTTCCGGGACCATTCCTACAATGAGCAGTTCTTC	CASSLDFRDHSYNEQFF
15	TRBV7-9	TRBD1	TRBJ2-7	.	TGTGCCAGCAGCTTCCATGGACAGGGACTCTACGAGCAGTACTTC	CASSFHGQGLYEQYF
11	TRBV14	.	TRBJ2-7	once	TGTGCCAGCAGCGTAGGCTACGAGCAGTACTTC	CASSVGYEQYF
14	TRBV28	.	TRBJ2-2	.	TGTGCCAGCAGCCCGGACCTCGGTGACGGGGAGCTGTTTTTT	CASSPDLGDGELFF
17	TRBV4-1	TRBD1	TRBJ1-5	.	TGCGCCAGCAGCCAAGAGACGGACAGGGGATTCTCTCCAGCCCAGCATTTT	CASSQETDRGFSPAQHF
14	TRBV2	.	TRBJ2-5	.	TGTGCCAGCAGCCCAGTCGGTTTGCAAGAGACCCAGTACTTC	CASSPVGLQETQYF
14	TRBV27	TRBD2	TRBJ2-7	.	TGTGCCAGCAGTCCGACTAGCGACCCCTACGAGCAGTACTTC	CASSPTSDPYEQYF
14	TRBV10-3	.	TRBJ2-7	.	TGTGCCATCAGTGGTACAGTCGAAACCTACGAGCAGTACTTC	CAISGTVETYEQYF
16	TRBV7-2	.	TRBJ1-2	.	TGTGCCAGCAGCTTAGCCTGGACAGTTTCGGGCTATGGCTACACCTTC	CASSLAWTVSGYGYTF
18	TRBV5-1	TRBD2	TRBJ2-7	.	TGCGCCAGCAGCTTGGCCCCGCTAGCGGGAGACGTCTCCTACGAGCAGTACTTC	CASSLAPLAGDVSYEQYF
16	TRBV5-8	.	TRBJ2-1	.	TGTGCCAGCGGAATCATAGCGACCTCATATTCGGATGAGCAGTTCTTC	CASGIIATSYSDEQFF